The 26 T cell receptor beta chains listed next were all sequenced from one sample in a study of glioma-infiltrating T cells. The iRepertoire nested amplicon-rescue multiplex PCR amplified TCR alpha and beta CDR3s from RNA. TCRdb reprocessed the multiplex PCR reads with MiXCR, giving one entry per CDR3 protein. The repertoire holds around 100,000 distinct CDR3 sequences, with around 30% as singletons. Material: glioma tissue, nonneoplastic brain tissue, or PBMCs (not recorded which). All receptors come from a human donor with low-grade glioma or glioblastoma, undergoing nonglioma brain surgery, or in good health (not recorded which).

This clonotype was observed many times. V gene TRBV7-2 combines with J gene TRBJ2-3; tentatively, D is TRBD1 or TRBD2 (5 bases each). V shed 4 bases and J shed 7 bases, with 9 bases lying between them. The CDR3 totals 12 residues. Germline V gene lookup returns CDR1 SGHTA and CDR2 FQGNSA. The CDR3 here is CASSSQGHTQYF. In DNA form, the CDR3 reads TGTGCCAGCAGCTCCCAGGGACATACGCAGTATTTT. Filled out from reference TRBV7-2 and TRBJ2-3, the complete variable domain reads GAGVSQSPSNKVTEKGKDVELRCDPISGHTALYWYRQSLGQGLEFLIYFQGNSAPDKSGLPSDRFSAERTGGSVSTLTIQRTQQEDSAVYLCASSSQGHTQYFGPGTRLTVL.

This clonotype was observed at least ten times. The chain is built from TRBV6-1 and TRBJ2-6; D uncertain. The CDR3 runs 15 residues. In germline, CDR1 is MNHNS, CDR2 SASEGT. The V end was cut by 6 bases, the J end by 0 bases, with 9 bases between. CDR3 sequence reads: CASSPPGSGANVLTF. Here the CDR3 DNA reads TGTGCCAGCAGCCCCCCAGGCTCTGGGGCCAACGTCCTGACTTTC.

This clonotype was picked up many times. The chain links TRBV7-2 to TRBJ1-5; 9 bases agree with TRBD1. CDR3 length equals 16 residues. The V segment lost 5 bases and the J segment 3 bases; nucleotides outside the gene matches: 8. Germline lookup yields CDR1 SGHTA and CDR2 FQGNSA. The CDR3 loop reads CASSHGTGSVNQPQHF. CDR3 coding DNA: TGTGCCAGCAGCCACGGGACAGGGTCGGTCAATCAGCCCCAGCATTTT.

This clonotype was counted many times. The chain links TRBV20-1 to TRBJ1-2; D unresolved. Trimming took off 6 bases at V and 14 bases at J, with 10 bases between the two ends. Germline V gene sequence: CDR1 DFQATT, CDR2 SNEGSKA (reference sequence). This CDR3 spans 8 amino acids. In DNA, the CDR3 is TGCAGTGCCGCGGTGAGGACCTTC. Protein: CSAAVRTF.

In DNA, the CDR3 is TGTGCCAGCAGCCCAGGGGGTACCTCCTACAATGAGCAGTTCTTC. Translating gives CASSPGGTSYNEQFF. This chain links TRBV7-2 with TRBJ2-1; 7 nucleotides match TRBD1. CDR3 length: 15 residues. The trim removed 5 bases at V and 0 bases at J, leaving 4 bases unmatched. Germline CDR1 is SGHTA and CDR2 is FQGNSA.

This clonotype has ten or more counts. V gene TRBV7-2 combines with J gene TRBJ2-3, with TRBD1 matching 7 bases. Germline CDR1 and CDR2: SGHTA and FQGNSA. This CDR3 comprises 12 residues. The V segment lost 5 bases and the J segment 4 bases; nucleotides outside the gene matches: 0. The CDR3 DNA reads TGTGCCAGCAGCCAGGGGGCAGATACGCAGTATTTT. It encodes CASSQGADTQYF.

This sequence joins TRBV2 and TRBJ1-1, with D uncertain. V shed 6 bases and J shed 3 bases, with 14 bases lying between them. Germline values: CDR1 SNHLY, CDR2 FYNNEI. The CDR3 length is 14 residues. The chain's CDR3 is CASRTLGSDTEAFF. CDR3 bases: TGTGCCAGCAGGACCTTGGGTTCCGACACTGAAGCTTTCTTT. Complete variable domain (other parts from reference TRBV2 and TRBJ1-1): EPEVTQTPSHQVTQMGQEVILRCVPISNHLYFYWYRQILGQKVEFLVSFYNNEISEKSEIFDDQFSVERPDGSNFTLKIRSTKLEDSAMYFCASRTLGSDTEAFFGQGTRLTVV.

Many counts were recorded for this clonotype. The V and J genes are TRBV24-1 and TRBJ2-5, with TRBD1 identical over 8 bases. This CDR3 contains 16 residues. Germline V gene sequence: CDR1 KGHDR, CDR2 SFDVKD. J was trimmed by 3 bases and V by 4 bases; bases with no gene match: 9. The CDR3 sequence is CATSERGAGGKETQYF. CDR3 coding DNA: TGTGCCACCAGTGAACGAGGGGCAGGGGGCAAAGAGACCCAGTACTTC.

This clonotype was detected many times. The chain is built from TRBV18 and TRBJ2-5; 7 nucleotides agree with TRBD1. The CDR3 spans 14 residues. Per germline, CDR1 KGHSH and CDR2 LQKENI. V dropped 3 bases and J dropped 5; count of bases not matched to a gene: 6. The CDR3 DNA is TGTGCCAGCTCACCCGGGACAGCCAGGGAGACCCAGTACTTC. It specifies CASSPGTARETQYF.

This clonotype was observed at least ten times. The genes are TRBV6-1 and TRBJ2-3; 12 bases fit TRBD2. J gave up 2 bases and V 4 bases, and 1 base lay outside the gene matches. CDR3 length equals 15 residues. Germline lookup yields CDR1 MNHNS and CDR2 SASEGT. The CDR3 is CASSGTSGVTDTQYF. For the CDR3, the DNA is TGTGCCAGCAGTGGGACTAGCGGGGTCACAGATACGCAGTATTTT.

As regards this clonotype: A much larger clone lies a single base off, so this may be a read error. The CDR3 does not end in the conserved phenylalanine or tryptophan, so this is likely a read error. V gene TRBV6-2 or TRBV6-3 combines with J gene TRBJ2-5, with D uncertain. This CDR3 comprises 13 residues. V gave up 2 bases and J gave up 3 bases, with 7 bases separating them. CDR1 is MNHEY, CDR2 SVGEGT, per germline. The CDR3 DNA sequence: TGTGCCAGCAGTTACCTACCCGAAGAGACCCAGTACTCC. Translating gives CASSYLPEETQYS.

This clonotype was counted at least ten times. The J gene is TRBJ2-5, the V gene TRBV7-2; the match to TRBD1 covers 7 bases. The CDR3 totals 15 residues. Germline CDR1 SGHTA, CDR2 FQGNSA. Germline trimming cut 3 bases from V and 1 base from J; bases unmatched to any gene: 5. For the CDR3, the DNA is TGTGCCAGCAGCTTGTTTGGACAGGCCCAAGAGACCCAGTACTTC. It yields the protein CASSLFGQAQETQYF.

As regards this clonotype: A much more abundant neighbour one base away suggests this may be a read error. V and J are TRBV7-3 and TRBJ2-5; the D gene could be TRBD1 or TRBD2 (6 bases each). V was pared by 5 bases and J by 5 bases, with 27 bases between. The germline CDR1 and CDR2 sequences are SGHTA and FQGTGA. CDR3 length: 18 residues. Here the CDR3 reads CASSLVASVGAEEETQYF. The CDR3 region has the DNA TGTGCCAGCAGCCTAGTGGCTAGCGTGGGGGCGGAAGAGGAGACCCAGTACTTC.

This clonotype came up many times. The rearrangement joins TRBV20-1 to TRBJ1-2, with TRBD1 matching over 8 bases. V was clipped by 1 base and J by 7 bases; unmatched bases: 11. The germline gives CDR1 DFQATT, CDR2 SNEGSKA (reference sequence). This CDR3 spans 15 amino acids. CDR3 bases: TGCAGTGCTAGAGGGACAGGGCCGGCATTCGGTGGCTACACCTTC. Its translation is CSARGTGPAFGGYTF.

This clonotype has ten or more counts. The CDR3 DNA reads as TGTGCCAGCAGGGAAGTAGGCAGGGGAACTGAAGCTTTCTTT. As protein: CASREVGRGTEAFF. The V call is TRBV5-5, the J call TRBJ1-1; tentatively, D is TRBD1 (6 bases). CDR3 length: 14 amino acids. The germline V gene has CDR1 SGHKS and CDR2 YYEKEE (reference sequence). The ends were cut back, 5 bases at V and 5 bases at J, with 16 bases in the middle.

There are many counts of this clonotype. V gene TRBV27 combines with J gene TRBJ1-5; D gene unclear. V lost 3 bases, J lost 0 bases, and 9 bases lay in between. The germline gives CDR1 MNHEY, CDR2 SMNVEV (reference sequence). CDR3 size: 15 residues. The CDR3: CASSLSFSSNQPQHF. In DNA form, the CDR3 reads TGTGCCAGCAGTTTGTCGTTTTCTAGCAATCAGCCCCAGCATTTT.

This clonotype occurred a few times. The chain carries TRBV5-1 and TRBJ1-4; D is uncertain. V lost 1 base and J 5 bases, leaving 12 bases between the germline ends. CDR3 size: 15 residues. CDR1 is SGHRS, CDR2 YFSETQ, per germline. CDR3: CASSLSPSQNEKLFF. Here the CDR3 DNA reads TGCGCCAGCAGCTTGTCCCCCAGCCAGAATGAAAAACTGTTTTTT.

This clonotype was seen repeatedly, ten times or more. The chain couples TRBV7-2 to TRBJ1-2; TRBD1 aligns across 7 bases. CDR1 is SGHTA, CDR2 FQGNSA, per germline. V lost 5 bases to trimming and J lost 6 bases; unmatched junction nucleotides: 6. The CDR3 consists of 13 residues. CDR3 residues: CASSARDSDGYTF. The CDR3 nucleotides read TGTGCCAGCAGCGCACGGGACAGCGATGGCTACACCTTC.

About this clonotype itself: Mismatch with germline at one junction end may stem from a read error. The chain employs TRBV7-2 and TRBJ1-1; D call uncertain. The CDR3 runs to 14 residues. Germline CDR1 reads SGHTA; CDR2 reads FQGNSA. The CDR3 loop is CGSSPPPGYTEAFF. Written as DNA, the CDR3 is TGTGGCAGCAGCCCCCCCCCGGGGTACACTGAAGCTTTCTTT. The whole variable domain, filled in from reference TRBV7-2 and TRBJ1-1, reads GAGVSQSPSNKVTEKGKDVELRCDPISGHTALYWYRQSLGQGLEFLIYFQGNSAPDKSGLPSDRFSAERTGGSVSTLTIQRTQQEDSAVYLCGSSPPPGYTEAFFGQGTRLTVV.

This chain links TRBV4-1 with TRBJ2-1; D might be TRBD2 (7 bases). Trimming removed 4 bases at V and 0 bases at J, with 13 bases between. Per the germline V gene, CDR1 is MGHRA and CDR2 is YSYEKL. This CDR3 contains 16 residues. The CDR3, as DNA: TGCGCCAGCAGCCGAGGGGGGGGTAGCTCCTACAATGAGCAGTTCTTC. Protein: CASSRGGGSSYNEQFF.

As to this clonotype: A much larger clone lies a single base off, so this may be a read error. This rearrangement joins TRBV27 to TRBJ2-7; D might be TRBD1 (5 bases). Trimming removed 5 bases at V and 2 bases at J, with 16 bases between. CDR3 length: 15 residues. Germline V gene data show CDR1 as MNHEY and CDR2 as SMNVEV (reference sequence). This CDR3 is CASSPLPTGTYEQYF. The CDR3, as DNA: TGTGCCAGCAGTCCGCTGCCTACAGGAACCTACGAGCAGTACTTC.

This clonotype was recorded many times. The V and J genes are TRBV20-1 and TRBJ1-4; weak D call: TRBD1 (5 bases). V gave up 6 bases and J gave up 0 bases, with 8 bases separating them. The CDR3 runs to 13 residues. The germline V gene encodes CDR1 DFQATT and CDR2 SNEGSKA (reference sequence). CDR3 loop: CSARQSTNEKLFF. CDR3 nucleotides: TGCAGTGCCAGACAGTCAACTAATGAAAAACTGTTTTTT.

The chain has TRBV7-3 and TRBJ2-1, with 8 positions matching TRBD2. Losses at the gene ends were 1 base for V and 15 bases for J; bases not matched to a gene: 8. The CDR3 runs 13 residues. Germline V CDR1 and CDR2: SGHTA, FQGTGA. Here the CDR3 DNA reads TGTGCCAGCAGCTTAATTCCGGGAGGGGGTGGGTTCTTC. Its translation is CASSLIPGGGGFF. The full variable domain, its missing parts supplied by reference TRBV7-3 and TRBJ2-1, is GAGVSQTPSNKVTEKGKYVELRCDPISGHTALYWYRQSLGQGPEFLIYFQGTGAADDSGLPNDRFFAVRPEGSVSTLKIQRTERGDSAVYLCASSLIPGGGGFFGPGTRLTVL.

As for this clonotype: Since a much larger clone is just one base distant, this may be a read error. This sequence joins TRBV7-9 and TRBJ2-5; perhaps TRBD2 as D (5 bases). V lost 5 bases, J lost 3 bases, and 10 bases lay in between. Germline CDR1 and CDR2: SEHNR and FQNEAQ (reference sequence). The CDR3 length is 13 residues. DNA for the CDR3: TGTGCCAGCAGCGTTGACGGGGAAGAGACCCAGTACTTC. As protein: CASSVDGEETQYF.

The genes are TRBV5-1 and TRBJ2-3; 9 nucleotides agree with TRBD2. J lost 1 base, V lost 2 bases, and 2 bases had no gene match. The CDR3 has 15 amino acids. The germline V gene encodes CDR1 SGHRS and CDR2 YFSETQ. The CDR3 sequence: CASSFASGGTDTQYF. DNA of the CDR3: TGCGCCAGCAGCTTCGCTAGCGGGGGCACAGATACGCAGTATTTT.

This clonotype turned up a few times. The chain uses TRBV5-1 and TRBJ2-7, with D unresolved. The CDR3 contains 15 residues. CDR1 is SGHRS and CDR2 is YFSETQ in the germline V gene. The V gene lost 1 base and the J gene lost 1 base, with 12 bases spanning the gap. The DNA for the CDR3 is TGCGCCAGCAGCTTGAGAACAGACGATTCCTACGAGCAGTACTTC. This gives the protein CASSLRTDDSYEQYF. The whole variable domain, filled in from reference TRBV5-1 and TRBJ2-7, reads KAGVTQTPRYLIKTRGQQVTLSCSPISGHRSVSWYQQTPGQGLQFLFEYFSETQRNKGNFPGRFSGRQFSNSRSEMNVSTLELGDSALYLCASSLRTDDSYEQYFGPGTRLTVT.